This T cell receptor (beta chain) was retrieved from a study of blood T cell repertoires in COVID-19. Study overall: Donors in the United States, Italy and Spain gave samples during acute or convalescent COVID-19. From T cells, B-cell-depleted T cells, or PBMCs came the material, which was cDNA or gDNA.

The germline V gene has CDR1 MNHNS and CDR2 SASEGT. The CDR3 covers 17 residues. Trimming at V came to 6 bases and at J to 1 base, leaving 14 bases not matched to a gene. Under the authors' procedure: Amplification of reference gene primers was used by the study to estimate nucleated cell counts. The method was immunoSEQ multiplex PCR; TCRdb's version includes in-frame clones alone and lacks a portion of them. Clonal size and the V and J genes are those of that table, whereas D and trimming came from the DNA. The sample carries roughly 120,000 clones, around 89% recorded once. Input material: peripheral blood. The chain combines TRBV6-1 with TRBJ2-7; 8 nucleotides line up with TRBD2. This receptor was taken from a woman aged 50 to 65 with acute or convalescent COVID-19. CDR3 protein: CASREPTSGGRSYEQYF. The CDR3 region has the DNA TGTGCCAGCAGGGAACCGACTAGTGGCGGGAGGTCCTACGAGCAGTACTTC.